This T cell receptor (beta chain) was observed in a study of blood T cell repertoires in COVID-19. Study background: T cells, B-cell-depleted T cells, or PBMCs provided the cDNA or gDNA that served as material.

This CDR3 comprises 13 residues. Trimming removed 1 base from V and 7 bases from J, with 7 bases in between. Germline loops: CDR1 SGHTA, CDR2 FQGNSA. Assay: immunoSEQ multiplex PCR; the TCRdb copy retains only in-frame clones and omits some. The table includes approximately 65,000 clones, roughly 81% detected once. Source material: peripheral blood. The chain couples TRBV7-2 to TRBJ2-2; possibly TRBD1 for D (6 bases). The clonotype comes from an elderly man with acute or convalescent COVID-19. CDR3 residues: CASSLEGVGELFF. CDR3 bases: TGTGCCAGCAGCTTAGAGGGGGTCGGGGAGCTGTTTTTT.